The present T cell receptor beta chain was sequenced within a study of PD-L1 blockade in urothelial cancer. Time point given: pretreatment peripheral blood. There are 12 residues in the CDR3. Per the germline V gene, CDR1 is KGHSH and CDR2 is LQKENI. Trimming took off 5 bases at V and 6 bases at J, with 10 bases between the two ends. TCRdb keeps only in-frame clones here, not all; method: immunoSEQ multiplex PCR. Among some 90,000 clones listed, around 89% were seen once. The sample holds a few counts of this clone. J is TRBJ1-2 and V is TRBV18, with D uncertain. This TCR came from a woman aged 80 or over with urothelial cancer. Specimen: PBMCs, collected around atezolizumab (anti-PD-L1) treatment. CDR3 nucleotide sequence: TGTGCCAGCTCATCCACTCCTAATGGCTACACCTTC. Its protein is CASSSTPNGYTF.